Below, 26 T cell receptor beta chains from the same sample are listed, as sequenced in a study of cytomegalovirus exposure and HLA in healthy donors. PCR primers comprised 60 Vbeta and 13 Jbeta primers. TCRdb's copy holds only in-frame clones and misses some; the assay was immunoSEQ multiplex PCR. The data hold 95,000 to 150,000 clones, with about 75% observed a single time. Sequences were obtained from PBMCs. These receptors were collected from a man aged 60 to 75 in good health and CMV-seropositive.

This clone appeared a few times. The chain links TRBV28 to TRBJ2-7; tentative D call: TRBD1 (6 bases). V was cut by 2 bases and J by 3 bases, with 8 bases left in between. The length of the CDR3 is 13 residues. The germline CDR1 and CDR2 sequences are MDHEN and SYDVKM. CDR3 in DNA: TGTGCCAGCAGTTTAGGACAGAACTACGAGCAGTACTTC. This codes for CASSLGQNYEQYF. The full variable domain, rest sourced from reference TRBV28 and TRBJ2-7, is DVKVTQSSRYLVKRTGEKVFLECVQDMDHENMFWYRQDPGLGLRLIYFSYDVKMKEKGDIPEGYSVSREKKERFSLILESASTNQTSMYLCASSLGQNYEQYFGPGTRLTVT.

The chain combines TRBV13 with TRBJ2-2; D may be TRBD1 (5 bases). CDR1 PRHDT and CDR2 FYEKMQ come from the germline V gene (reference sequence). The CDR3 totals 18 residues. Trimming stripped 1 base from V and 1 base from J, with 16 bases between. CDR3 region: CASSLAKGNYLNTGELFF. CDR3 coding DNA: TGTGCCAGCAGCTTAGCGAAGGGGAACTATTTGAACACCGGGGAGCTGTTTTTT.

The sample holds one count of this clone. The chain combines TRBV30 with TRBJ1-2, with a possible D match to TRBD1 (5 bases). Germline CDR1 and CDR2: GTSNPN and SVGIG (reference sequence). This CDR3 region has 16 residues. The V and J ends lost 4 bases and 4 bases respectively, with 22 bases between them. The CDR3 coding sequence is TGTGCCTGGATACCCCCGCAGGGAAGATTAATCTATGGCTACACCTTC. Translating it yields CAWIPPQGRLIYGYTF.

The chain has TRBV2 and TRBJ1-5; D gene uncertain. This CDR3 has 12 residues. The V end was cut by 8 bases, the J end by 4 bases, with 9 bases between. Per the germline V gene, CDR1 is SNHLY and CDR2 is FYNNEI. CDR3 coding DNA: TGTGCCAGCTCTAGACCTAATCAGCCCCAGCATTTT. Translating gives CASSRPNQPQHF.

This clone was detected only a few times. The chain employs TRBV5-4 and TRBJ2-7; TRBD2 aligns across 7 bases. CDR3 length: 15 residues. Per germline, CDR1 SGHNT and CDR2 YYREEE (reference sequence). The J segment lost 0 bases and the V segment lost 1 base, leaving 4 bases of the junction unmatched. DNA for the CDR3: TGTGCCAGCAGCTTGAGCGGGGCGTTCTCCTACGAGCAGTACTTC. The encoded protein is CASSLSGAFSYEQYF.

This clone was counted between two and nine times. The V gene is TRBV5-1, the J gene TRBJ2-7; no reliable D call. V dropped 1 base and J dropped 0 bases, with 8 bases sitting between them. There are 14 residues in the CDR3. The V gene's germline CDR1 is SGHRS and CDR2 YFSETQ. The CDR3 nucleotides read TGCGCCAGCAGCTTGATTGCGAGCTCCTACGAGCAGTACTTC. Its protein product is CASSLIASSYEQYF.

CDR3 sequence reads: CASSHPGQGNTEAFF. The CDR3 region has the DNA TGCGCCAGCAGCCATCCCGGACAGGGGAACACTGAAGCTTTCTTT. The chain recombines TRBV4-1 with TRBJ1-1; 8 bases match TRBD1. Looked up from germline, CDR1 is MGHRA and CDR2 is YSYEKL. The J segment lost 1 base and the V segment lost 3 bases, leaving 4 bases of the junction unmatched. This CDR3 has 15 residues.

The chain uses TRBV7-9 and TRBJ2-6; perhaps TRBD1 as D (5 bases). The germline CDR1 and CDR2 sequences are SEHNR and FQNEAQ (reference sequence). This CDR3 region has 19 residues. Between the trimmed V and J ends, which lost 0 bases and 4 bases, there was a span of 19 bases. CDR3 residues: CASSLASNSGFPGANVLTF. The CDR3 DNA reads as TGTGCCAGCAGCTTAGCGTCTAATTCAGGGTTCCCCGGGGCCAACGTCCTGACTTTC.

The CDR3 protein is CASSYQIAGVAETQYF. CDR3 nucleotide sequence: TGTGCCAGCAGTTACCAGATAGCGGGAGTAGCGGAGACCCAGTACTTC. The genes are TRBV6-5 and TRBJ2-5, with 9 nucleotides matching TRBD2. The CDR3 length is 16 residues. The junction had 9 bases not matched to a gene; V was cut back by 2 bases and J by 5 bases. In germline, CDR1 is MNHEY, CDR2 SVGAGI.

The chain carries TRBV27 and TRBJ2-7; 7 bases fit TRBD1. Germline trimming cut 3 bases from V and 4 bases from J; bases unmatched to any gene: 9. CDR1 and CDR2 (germline): MNHEY, SMNVEV (reference sequence). The CDR3 extends over 15 amino acids. CDR3 protein: CASSLSPTGWYEQYF. CDR3 coding DNA: TGTGCCAGCAGTTTGAGCCCGACAGGGTGGTACGAGCAGTACTTC.

This chain links TRBV20-1 with TRBJ2-1; 9 positions match TRBD2. Germline V gene data show CDR1 as DFQATT and CDR2 as SNEGSKA (reference sequence). The V gene end was trimmed by 0 bases and the J gene end by 12 bases; junction bases not matched to a gene: 0. The length of the CDR3 is 11 residues. The CDR3 region has the DNA TGCAGTGCTAGAGAGCGGGGGGGGCAGTTCTTC. Protein sequence: CSARERGGQFF.

The genes are TRBV2 and TRBJ1-1; no clear D. Germline V CDR1 and CDR2: SNHLY, FYNNEI. The CDR3 sequence is 13 residues long. The ends were cut back, 6 bases at V and 6 bases at J, with 14 bases in the middle. This CDR3 is CASSEGGRPEAFF. The CDR3 DNA sequence: TGTGCCAGCAGCGAGGGAGGGCGGCCTGAAGCTTTCTTT. Complete variable domain (other parts from reference TRBV2 and TRBJ1-1): EPEVTQTPSHQVTQMGQEVILRCVPISNHLYFYWYRQILGQKVEFLVSFYNNEISEKSEIFDDQFSVERPDGSNFTLKIRSTKLEDSAMYFCASSEGGRPEAFFGQGTRLTVV.

This rearrangement joins TRBV5-1 to TRBJ2-7; maybe TRBD1 (6 bases). From germline, CDR1 is SGHRS and CDR2 YFSETQ. The ends were cut back, 1 base at V and 4 bases at J, with 12 bases in the middle. The CDR3 consists of 14 residues. DNA for the CDR3: TGCGCCAGCAGCTTGTCCAGCCAGGGGTACGAGCAGTACTTC. This codes for CASSLSSQGYEQYF. Variable domain in full (rest from reference TRBV5-1 and TRBJ2-7): KAGVTQTPRYLIKTRGQQVTLSCSPISGHRSVSWYQQTPGQGLQFLFEYFSETQRNKGNFPGRFSGRQFSNSRSEMNVSTLELGDSALYLCASSLSSQGYEQYFGPGTRLTVT.

The chain recombines TRBV9 with TRBJ2-7, with D perhaps matching TRBD1 (6 bases). Trimming left V 0 bases short and J 0 bases short, with 7 bases between. In germline, CDR1 is SGDLS, CDR2 YYNGEE. CDR3 length: 14 residues. The CDR3: CASSVGDNSYEQYF. In nucleotides, the CDR3 is TGTGCCAGCAGCGTAGGGGACAACTCCTACGAGCAGTACTTC.

The V gene is TRBV7-9, the J gene TRBJ1-2; 10 nucleotides align to TRBD1. CDR1 is SEHNR, CDR2 FQNEAQ, per germline (reference sequence). The V segment lost 7 bases and the J segment 1 base; nucleotides outside the gene matches: 3. The CDR3 sequence is 14 residues long. This CDR3 reads CASNRDRGNYGYTF. DNA of the CDR3: TGTGCCAGCAATCGGGACAGGGGTAACTATGGCTACACCTTC.

The chain links TRBV30 to TRBJ1-3; D unclear. Germline CDR1 and CDR2: GTSNPN and SVGIG (reference sequence). CDR3 length: 17 amino acids. The V and J ends lost 2 bases and 0 bases respectively, with 17 bases between them. The CDR3 DNA reads as TGTGCCTGGAGTTATAGTATTACCCCTCTCTCTGGAAACACCATATATTTT. Protein: CAWSYSITPLSGNTIYF.

Details on this clone: Other DNA sequences in the sample encode the same CDR3. In DNA, the CDR3 is TGTGCCAGCAGTGACAGTTCCTACGAGCAGTACTTC. The encoded protein is CASSDSSYEQYF. This chain uses TRBV2 with TRBJ2-7; D is unclear. Germline V gene sequence: CDR1 SNHLY, CDR2 FYNNEI. The CDR3 consists of 12 residues. Trimming took off 3 bases at V and 1 base at J, with 4 bases between the two ends.

This sequence joins TRBV9 and TRBJ1-6; 8 bases match TRBD1. J was trimmed by 11 bases and V by 4 bases; bases with no gene match: 8. Germline values: CDR1 SGDLS, CDR2 YYNGEE. CDR3 size: 14 residues. The CDR3 coding sequence is TGTGCCAGCAGCAAACAGGGGGTTTCGACACCCCTCCACTTT. Translated: CASSKQGVSTPLHF.

This chain connects TRBV27 to TRBJ2-3, with TRBD2 matching over 13 bases. Per germline, CDR1 MNHEY and CDR2 SMNVEV (reference sequence). The CDR3 extends over 18 amino acids. The ends lost 3 bases at V and 5 bases at J; junction bases unmatched: 11. This CDR3 reads CASSLAPGTSGIGDTQYF. The CDR3 DNA sequence: TGTGCCAGCAGTTTGGCCCCCGGGACTAGCGGGATCGGAGATACGCAGTATTTT.

This sequence joins TRBV5-4 and TRBJ2-1; 7 bases match TRBD2. The germline V gene has CDR1 SGHNT and CDR2 YYREEE (reference sequence). CDR3 length: 17 residues. Trimming at V came to 4 bases and at J to 6 bases, leaving 16 bases not matched to a gene. In nucleotides, the CDR3 is TGTGCCAGCAGCCCAGACCGGGCTAGCGGTAGATCCAATGAGCAGTTCTTC. This encodes CASSPDRASGRSNEQFF.

The chain joins TRBV29-1 to TRBJ1-2; TRBD1 might be the D (6 bases). Germline CDR1 reads SQVTM; CDR2 reads ANQGSEA. Trimming cost V 6 bases and J 4 bases, with 21 bases left between them. The CDR3 extends over 15 amino acids. CDR3 region: CSVQVLPTGVYGYTF. DNA for the CDR3: TGCAGCGTCCAAGTCCTCCCGACAGGCGTCTATGGCTACACCTTC.

The J gene is TRBJ1-1, the V gene TRBV28; D unclear. Germline lookup yields CDR1 MDHEN and CDR2 SYDVKM. V lost 2 bases and J 12 bases, leaving 13 bases between the germline ends. CDR3 length: 12 amino acids. CDR3 amino acids: CASSLNNPPPFF. The CDR3 region has the DNA TGTGCCAGCAGTTTAAACAATCCCCCCCCTTTCTTT.

The rearrangement links TRBV5-1 to TRBJ1-1; tentative D call: TRBD1 (5 bases). The CDR3 extends over 12 amino acids. From germline, CDR1 is SGHRS and CDR2 YFSETQ. V was shortened by 4 bases and J by 3 bases, with 7 bases between the two germline ends. The chain's CDR3 is CASSPGYTEAFF. CDR3 DNA: TGCGCCAGCAGCCCAGGGTACACTGAAGCTTTCTTT.

The table lists this clone with a count of one. The chain uses TRBV5-6 and TRBJ2-3; 10 positions match TRBD2. This CDR3 region has 16 residues. Germline V lookup: CDR1 SGHDT, CDR2 YYEEEE. V gave up 0 bases and J gave up 7 bases; unmatched junction bases: 8. The CDR3 DNA reads TGTGCCAGCAGCTTGGGTCCTAGCGGGAGAGGGTATACGCAGTATTTT. Protein sequence: CASSLGPSGRGYTQYF.

The V and J genes are TRBV6-6 and TRBJ1-1; TRBD1 matches 7 bases. The CDR3 runs 15 residues. Losses at the gene ends were 5 bases for V and 0 bases for J; bases not matched to a gene: 6. Germline V gene data show CDR1 as MNHNY and CDR2 as SVGAGI (reference sequence). The CDR3: CASSKPTGMNTEAFF. The DNA for the CDR3 is TGTGCCAGCAGTAAGCCGACAGGGATGAACACTGAAGCTTTCTTT.

The gene calls are TRBV30 and TRBJ1-1; no definite D call. Deletions cut 0 bases from V and 3 bases from J, with 11 bases between. The length of the CDR3 is 14 residues. CDR1 GTSNPN and CDR2 SVGIG come from the germline V gene (reference sequence). As DNA, the CDR3 is TGTGCCTGGAGTGTAGGAGGGTTCGACACTGAAGCTTTCTTT. This gives the protein CAWSVGGFDTEAFF.